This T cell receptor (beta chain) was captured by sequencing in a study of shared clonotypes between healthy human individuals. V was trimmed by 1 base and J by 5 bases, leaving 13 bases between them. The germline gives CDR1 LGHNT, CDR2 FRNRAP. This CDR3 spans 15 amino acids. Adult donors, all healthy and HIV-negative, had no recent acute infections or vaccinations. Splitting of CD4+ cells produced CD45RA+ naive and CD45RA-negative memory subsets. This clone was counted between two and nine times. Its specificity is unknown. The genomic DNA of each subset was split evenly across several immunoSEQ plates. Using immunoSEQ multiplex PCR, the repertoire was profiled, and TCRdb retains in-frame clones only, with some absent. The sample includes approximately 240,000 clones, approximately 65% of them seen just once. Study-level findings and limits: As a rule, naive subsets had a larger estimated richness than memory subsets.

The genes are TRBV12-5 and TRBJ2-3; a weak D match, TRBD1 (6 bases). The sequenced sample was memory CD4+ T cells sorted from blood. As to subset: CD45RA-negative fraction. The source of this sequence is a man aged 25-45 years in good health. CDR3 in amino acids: CASGLGGQPVDTQYF. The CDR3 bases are TGTGCTAGTGGTTTGGGCGGACAGCCAGTAGATACGCAGTATTTT. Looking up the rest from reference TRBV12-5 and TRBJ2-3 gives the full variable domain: DARVTQTPRHKVTEMGQEVTMRCQPILGHNTVFWYRQTMMQGLELLAYFRNRAPLDDSGMPKDRFSAEMPDATLATLKIQPSEPRDSAVYFCASGLGGQPVDTQYFGPGTRLTVL.